This is a list of T cell receptor beta chains from one sample in a study of T cells in Graves' hyperthyroidism and ophthalmopathy. TCRdb called the multiplex PCR reads again in MiXCR, with one record for every CDR3 protein. There are 300,000 to 450,000 distinct CDR3 sequences in the sample; 14% occur only once, and around 20% lies in the top ten. Sequenced material: blood. The origin of the receptors is a woman under 40 with Graves' ophthalmopathy. Each CDR3 is given with its conserved first and last residue. The D gene is left open where the match is weak. The listing skips clone size in some rows; elsewhere it reads once, few, many or a size class.

clone_size	v_call	j_call	cdr3_length	d_call	cdr3_nt	cdr3_aa
once	TRBV29-1	TRBJ1-1	13	-	TGCAGCGCTGACCAGGGTATCAACACTGAAGCTTTCTTT	CSADQGINTEAFF
many	TRBV12-3/TRBV12-4	TRBJ2-2	14	TRBD1	TGTGCCAGCAATCCGACAGGGTTCACCGGGGAGCTGTTTTTT	CASNPTGFTGELFF
many	TRBV28	TRBJ1-6	14	-	TGTGCCAGCCTCTTTCGTGGGGAAGTTTCACCCCTCCACTTT	CASLFRGEVSPLHF
-	TRBV28	TRBJ2-5	13	-	TGTGCCAGCAGCCAATACGACCGAGAGACCCAGTACTTC	CASSQYDRETQYF
-	TRBV3-1	TRBJ2-5	14	TRBD2	TGTGCCAGCAGCCAGGCTAGCGGACCGTGGCCCCAGTACTTC	CASSQASGPWPQYF
many	TRBV6-1	TRBJ1-5	17	TRBD1	TGTGCCAGCAGCATCCCTCCCGGGACAGGGAACAATCAGCCCCAGCATTTT	CASSIPPGTGNNQPQHF
-	TRBV3-1	TRBJ2-3	15	-	TGTGCCAGCAATTTCGGGGGTTATGGCACAGATACGCAGTATTTT	CASNFGGYGTDTQYF
many	TRBV6-1	TRBJ1-1	13	-	TGTGCCAGCAGGCTAATAGTCAACACTGAAGCTTTCTTT	CASRLIVNTEAFF
many	TRBV10-3	TRBJ1-1	16	-	TGTGCCATCAGTGAGCTCGAGACAGTAACGAACACTGAAGCTTTCTTT	CAISELETVTNTEAFF
many	TRBV20-1	TRBJ2-7	12	-	TGCAGTGCTAGAGAGAGCTCCTACGAGCAGTACTTC	CSARESSYEQYF
many	TRBV20-1	TRBJ2-3	15	TRBD2	TGCAGTGCTGGAGGGGTTAGCGGGAACACAGATACGCAGTATTTT	CSAGGVSGNTDTQYF
many	TRBV7-8	TRBJ2-7	14	-	TGTGCCAGCAGCAACCAAGCGGTTGGGTACGAGCAGTACTTC	CASSNQAVGYEQYF
many	TRBV6-1	TRBJ2-4	14	-	TGTGCCAGCACCTCGCTCAGTGTTGGGGACATTCAGTACTTC	CASTSLSVGDIQYF
few	TRBV6-1	TRBJ1-4	15	TRBD1	TGTGCCAGCAATCAGGGGGGGGGCCTGGTGGAAAAACTGTTTTTT	CASNQGGGLVEKLFF
few	TRBV19	TRBJ2-2	17	TRBD1	TGTGCCAGTATTAGACCCAGGGGGCCCGGCAACACCGGGGAGCTGTTTTTT	CASIRPRGPGNTGELFF
few	TRBV10-2	TRBJ2-3	14	TRBD1	TGCGCCAGCGGGAAGGACAGGGCTACAGATACGCAGTATTTT	CASGKDRATDTQYF
many	TRBV18	TRBJ2-5	13	-	TGTGCCAGCTCACCACTCCCTGGAGAGACCCAGTACTTC	CASSPLPGETQYF
many	TRBV20-1	TRBJ1-2	13	-	TGCAGTGCCAAGAGAGGCCAGGGGTATGGCTACACCTTC	CSAKRGQGYGYTF
-	TRBV5-6	TRBJ2-7	14	TRBD1	TGTGCCAGCAGCTCACGGACAGGCCCCTACGAGCAGTACTTC	CASSSRTGPYEQYF
-	TRBV6-2/TRBV6-3	TRBJ1-1	15	-	TGTGCCAGCAGTTACTCGAGTTTGGGTAACACTGAAGCTCTCTTT	CASSYSSLGNTEALF
few	TRBV27	TRBJ2-5	18	TRBD2	TGTGCCAGCAGTTTATCGGGGTCTAGCGGGGGGCACCAAGAGACCCAGTACTTC	CASSLSGSSGGHQETQYF
-	TRBV10-3	TRBJ2-2	16	TRBD1	TGTGCCATCAGGGACCCGGGACAGGGAAGGGCCGGGGAGCTGTTTTTT	CAIRDPGQGRAGELFF
many	TRBV19	TRBJ2-1	13	-	TGTGCCAGTAGTATAGAGGCGTACAATGAGCAGTTCTTC	CASSIEAYNEQFF
many	TRBV7-9	TRBJ1-2	12	-	TGTGCCAGCAGTACCGGACCAGGGGGCTACACCTTC	CASSTGPGGYTF
few	TRBV28	TRBJ2-5	18	-	TGTGCCAGCAGTGTATTAGGGGGGGGGACACATAGCAAAGAGACCCAGTACTTC	CASSVLGGGTHSKETQYF
-	TRBV30	TRBJ2-2	15	TRBD1	TGTGCCTGGAGCCCGGGACAGGGTCGCACCGGGGAGCTGTTTTTT	CAWSPGQGRTGELFF
many	TRBV6-1	TRBJ2-7	17	TRBD1	TGTGCCAGCAGTGAAGCGCTTGACAGGGGTTCTTCCTACGAGCAGTACTTC	CASSEALDRGSSYEQYF
-	TRBV20-1	TRBJ1-4	15	-	TGCAGTGCTAGAGCCCCAGGGACAACTAATGAAAAACTGTTTTTT	CSARAPGTTNEKLFF
-	TRBV4-1	TRBJ2-1	18	TRBD2	TGCGCCAGCAGCCATCCACCACTAGCGGGGGGGTTCTACAATGAGCAGTTCTTC	CASSHPPLAGGFYNEQFF
-	TRBV2	TRBJ1-5	15	-	TGTGCCAGCCGGGCCGGGTCAGGGCTGGGTCAGCCCCAGCATTTT	CASRAGSGLGQPQHF
many	TRBV12-3/TRBV12-4	TRBJ1-5	16	-	TGTGCCAGCAGTCCCCTCCAAGGGGGTAGGAATCAGCCCCAGCATTTT	CASSPLQGGRNQPQHF
many	TRBV7-2	TRBJ2-1	12	-	TGTGCCAGCACCGGAGATCTCGCTGAGCAGTTCTTC	CASTGDLAEQFF
many	TRBV7-3	TRBJ1-6	15	-	TGTGCCAGCAGCCCCGGATGGGGGGCAGGGTCACCCCTCCACTTT	CASSPGWGAGSPLHF
many	TRBV30	TRBJ2-3	14	-	TGTGCCTGGACAGTTGGGGGGACCACAGATACGCAGTATTTT	CAWTVGGTTDTQYF
many	TRBV7-2	TRBJ2-7	16	TRBD2	TGTGCCAGCAGCTTAGAAGAGCGGGGGAGCTCCTACGAGCAGTACTTC	CASSLEERGSSYEQYF
few	TRBV14	TRBJ1-1	15	-	TGTGCCAGCAGCCAAGGGATAGGGAGGGACACTGAAGCTTTCTTT	CASSQGIGRDTEAFF
-	TRBV5-4	TRBJ2-6	16	-	TGTGCCAGCAGCCCGGCCGGGGGTTCTGGGGCCAACGTCCTGACTTTC	CASSPAGGSGANVLTF
many	TRBV20-1	TRBJ1-1	13	-	TGCAGTGCTAGAGAGGACAGCCGGGGGGAAGCTTTCTTT	CSAREDSRGEAFF
few	TRBV12-3/TRBV12-4	TRBJ2-1	11	-	TGTGCCAGCAGTTTCGCGATTGAGCAGTTCTTC	CASSFAIEQFF
many	TRBV29-1	TRBJ1-1	15	TRBD1	TGCAGCGCAAGCACAGGGGGCGCGGGTAACACTGAAGCTTTCTTT	CSASTGGAGNTEAFF
once	TRBV11-2	TRBJ2-1	16	-	TGTGCCAGCAGCCCCTGGTCGAGGGGGGGCACTAATGAGCAGTTCTTC	CASSPWSRGGTNEQFF
many	TRBV27	TRBJ1-5	13	-	TGTGCCAGCAGAGAGGGTGGCAATCAGCCCCAGCATTTT	CASREGGNQPQHF
few	TRBV14	TRBJ2-7	14	TRBD2	TGTGCCAGCAGCCCTCCGGGGGGTTTCTACGAGCAGTACTTC	CASSPPGGFYEQYF
many	TRBV12-3/TRBV12-4	TRBJ2-7	14	-	TGTGCCAGCAGTTCCTCAAGTTTTCGCTACGAGCAGTACTTC	CASSSSSFRYEQYF
many	TRBV28	TRBJ2-2	16	TRBD2	TGTGCCAGCAGAACGGGACTAGCGGGGATCACCGGGGAGCTGTTTTTT	CASRTGLAGITGELFF
-	TRBV27	TRBJ2-1	14	TRBD2	TGTGCCAGCAGGCGATACCGGGACTACGCTGAGCAGTTCTTC	CASRRYRDYAEQFF
many	TRBV28	TRBJ1-5	14	-	TGTGCCAGCAGGAGGACGGATCACAATCAGCCCCAGCATTTT	CASRRTDHNQPQHF